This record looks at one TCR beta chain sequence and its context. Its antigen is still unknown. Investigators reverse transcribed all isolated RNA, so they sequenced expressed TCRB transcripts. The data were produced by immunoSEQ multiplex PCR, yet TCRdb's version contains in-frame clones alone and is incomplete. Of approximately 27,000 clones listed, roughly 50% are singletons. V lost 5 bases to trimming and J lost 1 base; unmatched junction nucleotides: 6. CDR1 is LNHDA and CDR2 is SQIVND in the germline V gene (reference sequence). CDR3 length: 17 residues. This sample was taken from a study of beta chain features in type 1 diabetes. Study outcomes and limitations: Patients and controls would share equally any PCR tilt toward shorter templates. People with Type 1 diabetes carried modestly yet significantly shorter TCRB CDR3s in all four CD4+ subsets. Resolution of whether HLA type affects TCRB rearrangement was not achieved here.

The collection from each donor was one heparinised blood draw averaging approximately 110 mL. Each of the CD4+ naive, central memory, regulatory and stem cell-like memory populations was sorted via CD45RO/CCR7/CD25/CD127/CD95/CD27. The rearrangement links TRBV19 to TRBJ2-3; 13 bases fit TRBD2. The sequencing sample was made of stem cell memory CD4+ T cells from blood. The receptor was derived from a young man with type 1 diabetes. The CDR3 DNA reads TGTGCCAGTAGTTGGTCCGGGACTAGCGGGGGCACAGATACGCAGTATTTT. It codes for CASSWSGTSGGTDTQYF. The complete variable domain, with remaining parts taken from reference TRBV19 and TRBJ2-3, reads DGGITQSPKYLFRKEGQNVTLSCEQNLNHDAMYWYRQDPGQGLRLIYYSQIVNDFQKGDIAEGYSVSREKKESFPLTVTSAQKNPTAFYLCASSWSGTSGGTDTQYFGPGTRLTVL.